Sequencing of this T cell receptor beta chain was carried out in a study of T-cell memory formation after mild COVID-19. Study-level background: Across donors, TCR clusters were largely donor specific. Study-level findings and limits: There were some responding clones in pre-infection memory, which suggested that cross-reactive memory had joined.

TCR alpha and TCR beta cDNA libraries carrying sample barcodes and UMIs came from 5'RACE with constant-segment primers. TCRdb passed the 5' RACE reads through MiXCR, listing each CDR3 protein once. The sample holds roughly 310,000 distinct CDR3 sequences, 15% to 20% seen once. Trimming shortened V by 1 base and J by 7 bases, and 17 bases separated the two germline ends. Germline V gives CDR1 SGHRS, CDR2 YFSETQ. The CDR3 totals 15 residues. This clonotype was found a few times. Its antigen is still unknown. This sequence originates from a man between 18 and 29 years old who had mild COVID-19 (a few samples of this study predate the infection). Cell type and time point are not known. The specimen was PBMCs or a T cell subset sorted from them (not recorded which). V and J are TRBV5-1 and TRBJ2-5; D is unclear. The CDR3 DNA reads as TGCGCCAGCAGCTTGAACAGCAAACCCCCGGGGACCCAGTACTTC. Translation: CASSLNSKPPGTQYF.